The 30 T cell receptor beta chains reported below all come from one sample, sequenced in a study of T cells in women clearing cervical HPV infection. TCRdb's copy holds only in-frame clones and misses some; the assay was immunoSEQ multiplex PCR. This repertoire includes roughly 32,000 clones. Sequencing was performed on blood buffy coat. The receptors derive from a woman aged 18 to 69 with a cervical HPV16 infection that either progressed to CIN3+ or cleared (not recorded which).

About this clone: Coverage ceases 3 residues before the CDR3 finishes, and the germline J gene fills in the end. The V call is TRBV5-1, the J call TRBJ2-3; the D gene is possibly TRBD1 (5 bases). The CDR3 covers 16 residues. CDR1 is SGHRS and CDR2 is YFSETQ in the germline V gene. CDR3 residues: CASSLEGLPDQETQYF. The covered CDR3 bases are TGCGCCAGCAGCTTGGAGGGGCTCCCGGACCAAGAGACG.

On this clone: Read data end 3 residues before the CDR3 end; the end is taken from the germline J gene. V gene TRBV18 combines with J gene TRBJ1-1, with 9 bases identical to TRBD1. Trimming cost V 5 bases and J 1 base; bases outside gene matches: 5. Germline V gene lookup returns CDR1 KGHSH and CDR2 LQKENI. This CDR3 has 15 amino acids. Incomplete CDR3 DNA: TGTGCCAGCTCAGCGACAGGGGGACGGAACACTGAA. This gives the protein CASSATGGRNTE. The entire CDR3 protein is CASSATGGRNTEAFF.

With regard to this clone: The read ends 3 residues before the CDR3 terminus; that terminus is restored from the germline J gene. The chain is built from TRBV7-2 and TRBJ1-6; the D gene is possibly TRBD1 (5 bases). Per germline, CDR1 SGHTA and CDR2 FQGNSA. V gave up 3 bases and J gave up 7 bases, with 7 bases separating them. This CDR3 region has 13 residues. This chain's CDR3 is CASSFRGNSPLHF. The DNA read from the CDR3 is TGTGCCAGCAGCTTTAGGGGCAATTCACCC.

Points on this clone: The read is 3 residues too short to cover the CDR3 end, so that end is filled in from the germline J gene. The genes are TRBV30 and TRBJ2-5, with 9 bases matching TRBD1. J was trimmed by 2 bases and V by 0 bases; bases with no gene match: 13. Per germline, CDR1 GTSNPN and CDR2 SVGIG (reference sequence). The CDR3 consists of 18 residues. The CDR3 bases that were read are TGTGCCTGGAGTGTACTTGTACCCGGGACAGGGCCGCAAGAGACC. It encodes CAWSVLVPGTGPQET. The whole CDR3 sequence reads CAWSVLVPGTGPQETQYF.

A remark on this clone: The missing CDR3 end, 3 residues past where the read stops, is filled in from the germline J gene. V and J are TRBV19 and TRBJ2-1; D is perhaps TRBD1 (6 bases). The V end lost 7 bases, the J end lost 3 bases, and 16 bases lay between the germline ends. CDR1 is LNHDA, CDR2 SQIVND, per germline (reference sequence). This CDR3 region has 15 residues. The CDR3 DNA, read in part, is TGTGCCAGTACGGTTGGACAGAGACACTACAATGAG. Its protein is CASTVGQRHYNE. The whole CDR3 protein reads CASTVGQRHYNEQFF.

About this clone itself: The missing CDR3 end, 3 residues past where the read stops, is filled in from the germline J gene. J is TRBJ1-5 and V is TRBV20-1; 7 positions match TRBD1. The V gene's germline CDR1 is DFQATT and CDR2 SNEGSKA (reference sequence). The CDR3 sequence is 13 residues long. V shed 6 bases, J shed 3 bases, and the junction held 5 bases outside the gene matches. This chain's CDR3 is CSAIGQANQPQHF. The part of the CDR3 DNA that was read is TGCAGTGCCATCGGACAGGCCAATCAGCCC.

As regards this clone: The CDR3 end falls 3 residues outside the read, so it is completed with the germline J gene. The chain is built from TRBV7-8 and TRBJ2-7, with D perhaps matching TRBD1 (5 bases). The CDR3 loop spans 15 amino acids. The germline CDR1 and CDR2 sequences are SGHVS and FQNEAQ. The V end was cut by 2 bases, the J end by 4 bases, with 15 bases between. CDR3 sequence reads: CASSLRAGYGYEQYF. The part of the CDR3 DNA that was read is TGTGCCAGCAGCTTAAGGGCAGGGTATGGTTACGAG.

As for this clone: The CDR3 extends 3 residues past the end of the read, so its final part is completed from the germline J gene. The chain links TRBV19 to TRBJ1-5; TRBD1 matches 10 bases. V shed 6 bases and J 6 bases; nucleotides not matched to a gene: 8. This CDR3 contains 15 residues. CDR1 and CDR2 (germline): LNHDA, SQIVND (reference sequence). The DNA read from the CDR3 is TGTGCCAGTAGCGCCGGGACAGGGGAAAGTCAGCCC. Protein: CASSAGTGESQP. The full CDR3 protein reads CASSAGTGESQPQHF.

As for this clone: The DNA ends 3 residues before the CDR3 does, and the rest of the CDR3 is filled in from the germline J gene. The chain employs TRBV19 and TRBJ1-2, with D unresolved. The length of the CDR3 is 14 residues. Germline lookup yields CDR1 LNHDA and CDR2 SQIVND (reference sequence). Incomplete CDR3 DNA: TGTGCCAGTAGTATAGGGCAGCGAACCTACGAC. Amino acid sequence: CASSIGQRTYD. The CDR3 in its entirety is CASSIGQRTYDYTF.

The sequenced part of the CDR3 DNA is TGTGCCTGGGGGGACAATAATCAGCCC. This codes for CAWGDNNQP. The complete CDR3 sequence is CAWGDNNQPQHF. V and J are TRBV30 and TRBJ1-5, with D tentatively TRBD1 (6 bases). The CDR3 end lies 3 residues beyond the end of the read and is filled in from the germline J gene. Trimming removed 5 bases from V and 4 bases from J, with 9 bases in between. CDR1 is GTSNPN and CDR2 is SVGIG in the germline V gene (reference sequence). The length of the CDR3 is 12 residues.

Points on this clone: The CDR3 end is not reached by the read, which stops 3 residues before it; the germline J gene fills it in. This chain joins TRBV30 and TRBJ1-2, with 9 bases aligning to TRBD1. The CDR3 consists of 11 residues. CDR1 GTSNPN and CDR2 SVGIG come from the germline V gene (reference sequence). The CDR3 DNA, read in part, is TGTGCCTGTGGACAGGGGTTCGGC. Its protein is CACGQGFG. The CDR3 as a whole reads CACGQGFGYTF.

Turning to this clone: From the germline J gene comes the end of the CDR3, since the read stops 3 residues before it. The rearrangement links TRBV4-1 to TRBJ2-3; TRBD2 aligns across 14 bases. J gave up 4 bases and V 3 bases, and 3 bases lay outside the gene matches. CDR3 length: 16 residues. In germline, CDR1 is MGHRA, CDR2 YSYEKL. The CDR3: CASSHQGLAGADTQYF. The CDR3 bases that were read are TGCGCCAGCAGCCATCAGGGACTAGCGGGAGCAGATACG.

As for this clone: The read gets to within 3 residues of the CDR3 end, and the germline J gene fills in the rest. The chain joins TRBV7-9 to TRBJ1-4; D not resolved. V lost 1 base to trimming and J lost 7 bases, with 10 bases between them. CDR1 and CDR2 from the germline V gene are SEHNR and FQNEAQ (reference sequence). The CDR3 totals 14 residues. The DNA read from the CDR3 is TGTGCCAGCAGCTTAGACGGGGAGGGTGAAAAA. Protein product: CASSLDGEGEK. The CDR3 in its entirety is CASSLDGEGEKLFF.

The chain's CDR3 is CSAATSGSRYEQYF. Incomplete CDR3 DNA: TGCAGTGCCGCGACTAGCGGGAGTCGGTACGAG. This chain links TRBV20-1 with TRBJ2-7; TRBD2 matches 12 bases. The read is 3 residues too short to cover the CDR3 end, so that end is filled in from the germline J gene. V gave up 6 bases and J gave up 4 bases; unmatched junction bases: 7. The CDR3 is 14 amino acids. The V gene's germline CDR1 is DFQATT and CDR2 SNEGSKA (reference sequence).

As to this clone: Coverage ceases 3 residues before the CDR3 finishes, and the germline J gene fills in the end. V usage is TRBV10-3 and J usage is TRBJ1-5; 7 bases agree with TRBD1. CDR3 length: 14 amino acids. CDR1 ENHRY and CDR2 SYGVKD come from the germline V gene. The junction had 4 bases not matched to a gene; V was cut back by 5 bases and J by 3 bases. The DNA read from the CDR3 is TGTGCCATCAGTCGGGACAGATACAATCAGCCC. Residues: CAISRDRYNQP. The full CDR3 reads CAISRDRYNQPQHF.

Concerning this clone: Sequencing ends 3 residues short of the CDR3 end; the germline J gene provides the rest. The gene calls are TRBV6-1 and TRBJ1-3; D is ambiguous. CDR1 MNHNS and CDR2 SASEGT come from the germline V gene. Trimming took off 2 bases at V and 0 bases at J, with 8 bases between the two ends. This CDR3 has 15 amino acids. CDR3 bases read: TGTGCCAGCAGTGAAAAAGAGGCCTCTGGAAACACC. Its translation is CASSEKEASGNT. The CDR3 reads in full as CASSEKEASGNTIYF.

This clone ranks as medium-sized in terms of frequency. The CDR3 is cut off 3 residues early in the read; its end comes from the germline J gene. The chain links TRBV5-4 to TRBJ2-3; 8 nucleotides align to TRBD1. Germline loops: CDR1 SGHNT, CDR2 YYREEE (reference sequence). The CDR3 loop spans 14 amino acids. The CDR3 loop is CASSFTGGQETQYF. The CDR3 DNA, read in part, is TGTGCCAGCAGCTTTACAGGGGGACAAGAGACG.

Of note for this clone: The read finishes 3 residues shy of the CDR3 end, and the germline J gene is used to complete it. The chain employs TRBV7-9 and TRBJ2-7, with TRBD1 identical over 7 bases. The length of the CDR3 is 14 residues. In germline, CDR1 is SEHNR, CDR2 FQNEAQ (reference sequence). V dropped 5 bases and J dropped 5; count of bases not matched to a gene: 9. CDR3 protein: CASSLDRDQDEQYF. The CDR3 DNA, read in part, is TGTGCCAGCAGCCTTGACAGGGATCAGGACGAG.

With respect to this clone: The read gets to within 3 residues of the CDR3 end, and the germline J gene fills in the rest. V gene TRBV20-1 combines with J gene TRBJ2-1, with 8 bases that match TRBD1. CDR1 and CDR2 (germline): DFQATT, SNEGSKA (reference sequence). With 0 bases clipped from V and 4 bases from J, the junction kept 8 bases outside the gene matches. The CDR3 has 16 amino acids. CDR3 DNA (partial): TGCAGTGCTAGAGATCCCAGACAGGGGATGTACAATGAG. Its protein is CSARDPRQGMYNE. The full CDR3 protein reads CSARDPRQGMYNEQFF.

About this clone itself: The read falls 3 residues short of the CDR3 end, and the missing part is taken from the germline J gene. The chain recombines TRBV20-1 with TRBJ2-1, with TRBD2 matching over 14 bases. V shed 2 bases and J 0 bases; nucleotides not matched to a gene: 6. This CDR3 has 18 residues. The germline V gene has CDR1 DFQATT and CDR2 SNEGSKA (reference sequence). The DNA read from the CDR3 is TGCAGTGCTAGAATGACTAGCGGGAGGGACAGCTCCTACAATGAG. Translated: CSARMTSGRDSSYNE. The complete CDR3 protein is CSARMTSGRDSSYNEQFF.

On this clone itself: Germline is not matched at one junction end, which may reflect a read error. The read terminates 3 residues ahead of where the CDR3 ends, so the germline J gene completes it. The chain employs TRBV7-7 and TRBJ2-1, with 9 bases that match TRBD2. Germline V gene sequence: CDR1 SSHAT, CDR2 FNYEAQ (reference sequence). This CDR3 is 15 amino acids long. Here the CDR3 reads CASSLAASGVGEQFF. The part of the CDR3 DNA that was read is TGTGCTAGCAGCTTAGCGGCTAGCGGGGTGGGTGAG.

About this clone: The read terminates 3 residues before the CDR3 end, so the remaining end is supplied by the germline J gene. The chain is built from TRBV10-1 and TRBJ2-7; 7 positions agree with TRBD2. J was trimmed by 2 bases and V by 0 bases; bases with no gene match: 7. The CDR3 spans 16 residues. Germline CDR1 and CDR2: WNHNN and SYGVQD (reference sequence). The CDR3 spells CASSESGGRRPYEQYF. The sequenced CDR3 bases are TGCGCCAGCAGTGAGTCGGGCGGGAGAAGGCCCTACGAG.

On this clone itself: The read falls 3 residues short of the CDR3 end, and the missing part is taken from the germline J gene. This chain uses TRBV28 with TRBJ2-3; D is unclear. Germline CDR1 MDHEN, CDR2 SYDVKM. The CDR3 loop spans 14 amino acids. Trimming pared 2 bases from V and 6 bases from J, leaving 12 bases between. The covered CDR3 bases are TGTGCCAGCAGTTTACAAGGTCCCAGGGATACG. Protein product: CASSLQGPRDT. The full CDR3 sequence reads CASSLQGPRDTQYF.

For this clone: The read halts 3 residues ahead of the CDR3 end, with the missing end drawn from the germline J gene. V gene TRBV12-3 or TRBV12-4 combines with J gene TRBJ2-7, with 7 bases matching TRBD2. CDR3 length equals 15 residues. V shed 7 bases and J 3 bases; nucleotides not matched to a gene: 12. The CDR3 sequence is CASTYTGGGFYEQYF. The CDR3 DNA, read in part, is TGTGCCAGCACCTATACCGGCGGGGGATTCTACGAG.

CDR3: CASSQTGSNEQYF. CDR3 DNA (partial): TGCGCCAGCAGCCAGACGGGGTCGAACGAG. The genes are TRBV5-1 and TRBJ2-7, with D tentatively TRBD2 (5 bases). From the germline J gene comes the end of the CDR3, since the read stops 3 residues before it. Per the germline V gene, CDR1 is SGHRS and CDR2 is YFSETQ. Trimming pared 4 bases from V and 5 bases from J, leaving 13 bases between. The CDR3 contains 13 residues.

As for this clone: The CDR3 goes on 3 residues after the read ends, and that part is filled in from the germline J gene. The genes are TRBV6-1 and TRBJ2-5, with 7 bases matching TRBD2. The CDR3 sequence is 14 residues long. The trim removed 2 bases at V and 5 bases at J, leaving 5 bases unmatched. Per the germline V gene, CDR1 is MNHNS and CDR2 is SASEGT. Incomplete CDR3 DNA: TGTGCCAGCAGTGAACGGGGAGGGCCGGAGACC. Its translation is CASSERGGPET. The CDR3 in full is CASSERGGPETQYF.

A remark on this clone: The read is 3 residues too short to cover the CDR3 end, so that end is filled in from the germline J gene. The chain combines TRBV20-1 with TRBJ2-1, with 8 bases matching TRBD2. There are 18 residues in the CDR3. The germline V gene encodes CDR1 DFQATT and CDR2 SNEGSKA (reference sequence). Unmatched junction bases numbered 11, after V lost 0 bases and J lost 1 base. The CDR3 DNA, read in part, is TGCAGTGCTAGAGATCGGTATGCGGGAGGCCAGTCCTACAATGAG. Protein: CSARDRYAGGQSYNE. The full-length CDR3 reads as CSARDRYAGGQSYNEQFF.

As regards this clone: The sequenced fragment ends 3 residues before the CDR3 boundary, so the rest is inferred from the germline J gene. The rearrangement uses TRBV12-3 or TRBV12-4 and TRBJ2-1, with 9 bases matching TRBD2. The CDR3 is made up of 14 amino acids. The trim removed 5 bases at V and 7 bases at J, leaving 6 bases unmatched. Incomplete CDR3 DNA: TGTGCCAGCAGTCGAGCGGGAGGATGGAATGAG. Its protein is CASSRAGGWNE. The complete CDR3 protein is CASSRAGGWNEQFF.

Details on this clone: The CDR3 extends 3 residues past the end of the read, so its final part is completed from the germline J gene. The chain carries TRBV30 and TRBJ2-1; 7 nucleotides agree with TRBD2. Germline V lookup: CDR1 GTSNPN, CDR2 SVGIG (reference sequence). This CDR3 region has 15 residues. V was pared by 5 bases and J by 9 bases, with 16 bases of the junction left unmatched. CDR3 sequence reads: CAWATPGGTLTEQFF. The CDR3 DNA, read in part, is TGTGCCTGGGCGACCCCGGGGGGAACCTTAACTGAG.

As for this clone: The CDR3 extends 3 residues past the end of the read, so its final part is completed from the germline J gene. The chain is built from TRBV2 and TRBJ1-2; 8 bases map to TRBD1. V trimming: 3 bases; J trimming: 7 bases; junction bases outside the gene matches: 7. The CDR3 covers 14 residues. Per germline, CDR1 SNHLY and CDR2 FYNNEI. The part of the CDR3 DNA that was read is TGTGCCAGCAGTGAGCGGACAGGGCGTAGTGGC. This encodes CASSERTGRSG. From start to end, the CDR3 is CASSERTGRSGYTF.